The following is a T cell receptor beta chain sequence with its context. Its antigen is not known. After re-calling the 5' RACE reads, TCRdb lists one entry per CDR3 protein, DNA absent. The sample's table shows just over 300,000 distinct CDR3 sequences. The CDR3 is 12 residues long. This sample is part of a study of monozygotic twins with inflammatory bowel disease. Overall study findings and caveats: For IBD, no single strong associated signal or clonotype was supported.

The J gene is TRBJ2-3, the V gene TRBV12-3 or TRBV12-4; TCRdb gives TRBD1 as the D gene, but with no DNA this cannot be confirmed. This receptor was obtained from a human donor with ulcerative colitis or Crohn's disease, or a healthy co-twin of an affected twin (not recorded which). The sample comprised blood. The chain's CDR3 is CASSLETGELYF.